Sequencing of this T cell receptor beta chain was carried out in a study of Ad26.COV2.S vaccination and SARS-CoV-2 variants. This sample's treatment: approximately 18 received Ad26.COV2.S at low or high dose, single or two shots; about 5 received placebo; per-sample allocation not given. Samples were taken on day 63 after the first vaccine or placebo injection. Libraries were prepared by immunoSEQ multiplex PCR; TCRdb keeps only in-frame clonotypes and omits some of them. The table includes a few hundred thousand clones, 90% detected once. This clonotype was obtained from a person between 18 and 59 years old who received the Ad26.COV2.S COVID-19 vaccine or a placebo. Here the sequenced sample was peripheral blood, taken in a trial of Ad26.COV2.S vaccine versus placebo.

CDR3 nucleotides: TGTGCCAGCAGGACTAGCGGGAGCAATGAGCAGTTCTTC. Translating it yields CASRTSGSNEQFF. V is TRBV28 and J is TRBJ2-1, with 12 positions matching TRBD2. The CDR3 is 13 amino acids. Germline CDR1 reads MDHEN; CDR2 reads SYDVKM. Losses at the gene ends were 6 bases for V and 6 bases for J; bases not matched to a gene: 0.